A selection of T cell receptor beta chains follows, all from one sample in a study of cytomegalovirus exposure and HLA in healthy donors. The data were produced by immunoSEQ multiplex PCR, yet TCRdb's version contains in-frame clones alone and is incomplete. This sample carries about 150,000 clones, 70% to 85% of them seen once, and the ten largest clones take around 2.3%. The sequenced sample was PBMCs. Receptor source: a man aged 30 to 39 in good health and CMV-seronegative. Both conserved end residues are part of each CDR3. D genes are given only for firm matches. Expanded clones are given a class, and other clones once, few, many or no size at all.

>NA|TRBJ1-1|TRBV27|NA
CATGHSNTEAFF
TGTGCCACAGGACATTCGAACACTGAAGCTTTCTTT
>few|TRBJ2-3|TRBV30|NA
CAWSARRGHTDTQYF
TGTGCCTGGAGTGCCAGGCGGGGGCACACAGATACGCAGTATTTT
>NA|TRBJ2-5|TRBV9|TRBD2
CASSVGTSGGVGETQYF
TGTGCCAGCAGCGTAGGAACTAGCGGGGGGGTGGGGGAGACCCAGTACTTC
>NA|TRBJ2-3|TRBV2|NA
CASSPTGGRGADTQYF
TGTGCCAGCAGCCCCACGGGCGGTAGGGGCGCAGATACGCAGTATTTT
>NA|TRBJ1-4|TRBV7-9|NA
CASSFLEGATNEKLFF
TGTGCCAGCAGCTTTCTTGAGGGCGCAACTAATGAAAAACTGTTTTTT
>once|TRBJ2-7|TRBV28|TRBD1
CASRAGTGVAYEQYF
TGTGCCAGCAGAGCCGGGACAGGGGTTGCCTACGAGCAGTACTTC
>NA|TRBJ1-5|TRBV2|TRBD1
CASSVRAGTAPGSQHF
TGTGCCAGCAGTGTAAGGGCCGGGACAGCCCCGGGTTCCCAGCATTTT
>NA|TRBJ2-7|TRBV6-5|NA
CASSDRWLGEQYF
TGTGCCAGCAGTGACAGGTGGTTGGGCGAGCAGTACTTC
>few|TRBJ1-5|TRBV19|NA
CARPSAQHF
TGTGCCAGACCTTCAGCCCAGCATTTT
>NA|TRBJ2-5|TRBV5-1|TRBD1
CASSLTGEETQYF
TGCGCCAGCAGCTTGACAGGGGAAGAGACCCAGTACTTC
>NA|TRBJ2-5|TRBV14|TRBD2
CASSRLAVGETQYF
TGTGCCAGCAGCAGACTAGCGGTCGGGGAGACCCAGTACTTC
>NA|TRBJ2-5|TRBV7-9|NA
CASSLAGGETQYF
TGTGCCAGCAGCTTAGCGGGGGGTGAGACCCAGTACTTC
>NA|TRBJ2-2|TRBV4-3|TRBD1
CASSHHSGTANTGELFF
TGCGCCAGCAGCCATCATTCGGGGACAGCGAACACCGGGGAGCTGTTTTTT
>once|TRBJ2-7|TRBV7-9|TRBD1
CASSSGTGLSYEQYF
TGTGCCAGCAGCTCCGGGACAGGCCTTTCCTACGAGCAGTACTTC
>NA|TRBJ2-1|TRBV15|TRBD1
CATSSPGTAYNEQFF
TGTGCCACCAGCAGCCCCGGGACAGCTTACAATGAGCAGTTCTTC
>once|TRBJ1-1|TRBV10-3|TRBD1
CAISERTGGFEAFF
TGTGCCATCAGTGAGAGGACAGGGGGCTTTGAAGCTTTCTTT
>NA|TRBJ1-1|TRBV6-1|TRBD1
CASSPRTGGSEAFF
TGTGCCAGCAGTCCCCGGACAGGGGGCTCTGAAGCTTTCTTT
>once|TRBJ1-3|TRBV5-4|TRBD1
CASNRQGDNTIYF
TGTGCCAGCAACCGACAGGGAGATAACACCATATATTTT
>NA|TRBJ1-1|TRBV5-8|NA
CASSLAVMKGVGLNTEAFF
TGTGCCAGCAGCTTGGCTGTGATGAAGGGGGTCGGCCTGAACACTGAAGCTTTCTTT
>NA|TRBJ1-2|TRBV11-2|NA
CASSLDVLSYGYTF
TGTGCCAGCAGCTTAGACGTGTTGAGCTATGGCTACACCTTC
>NA|TRBJ1-5|TRBV4-3|NA
CASSQELTRGFHQPQNF
TGCGCCAGCAGCCAAGAACTGACCAGGGGCTTCCATCAGCCCCAGAATTTT
>NA|TRBJ1-4|TRBV27|NA
CASSLRGWGYGEKLFF
TGTGCCAGCAGTTTACGGGGGTGGGGGTATGGTGAAAAACTGTTTTTT
>NA|TRBJ1-2|TRBV30|NA
CAWRSGRRDGYPF
TGTGCCTGGAGGTCGGGCAGGCGGGATGGCTACCCCTTC
>NA|TRBJ1-4|TRBV4-3|NA
CASSRAHRDTQEKLFF
TGCGCCAGCAGCCGTGCACACAGGGACACCCAAGAAAAACTGTTTTTT
>NA|TRBJ2-2|TRBV7-7|NA
CASSPRPARVTGELFF
TGTGCCAGCAGCCCGCGACCAGCCAGGGTCACCGGGGAGCTGTTTTTT
>few|TRBJ2-7|TRBV18|TRBD1
CASSPPGQGANEQYF
TGTGCCAGCTCACCACCGGGACAGGGGGCCAACGAGCAGTACTTC
>NA|TRBJ2-7|TRBV14|TRBD1
CASSQQGVTYEQYF
TGTGCCAGCAGCCAGCAGGGGGTTACCTACGAGCAGTACTTC
>NA|TRBJ2-7|TRBV11-2|TRBD2
CASSLVGGVYEQYF
TGTGCCAGCAGCTTAGTGGGGGGGGTCTACGAGCAGTACTTC
>NA|TRBJ2-2|TRBV2|TRBD1
CASRREQGASGELFF
TGTGCCAGCAGGAGGGAACAGGGGGCTTCCGGGGAGCTGTTTTTT
>NA|TRBJ2-2|TRBV4-3|TRBD2
CASSQDYGGGDTGELFF
TGCGCCAGCAGCCAAGATTACGGGGGGGGTGACACCGGGGAGCTGTTTTTT
>NA|TRBJ2-7|TRBV28|TRBD2
CASSFPSGGAVSYEQYF
TGTGCCAGCAGTTTCCCTAGCGGGGGGGCCGTTTCCTACGAGCAGTACTTC
>NA|TRBJ2-1|TRBV5-4|TRBD2
CASSGRGDEQFF
TGTGCCAGCAGCGGTCGGGGGGATGAGCAGTTCTTC
>NA|TRBJ1-3|TRBV30|TRBD1
CAWNRGESGNTIYF
TGTGCCTGGAACAGGGGGGAATCTGGAAACACCATATATTTT
>NA|TRBJ1-2|TRBV1|NA
CTSSHGQGYPNYGYTF
TGCACCAGCAGCCACGGTCAGGGATATCCTAACTATGGCTACACCTTC
>NA|TRBJ2-1|TRBV5-5|TRBD1
CASSVDRVGEQFF
TGTGCCAGCAGCGTCGACAGGGTCGGCGAGCAGTTCTTC
>NA|TRBJ1-6|TRBV6-6|TRBD1
CASSGQGNSPLHF
TGTGCCAGCTCGGGACAGGGGAATTCACCCCTCCACTTT
>NA|TRBJ2-7|TRBV9|TRBD1
CASSFGQGEQYF
TGTGCCAGCAGCTTCGGACAGGGCGAGCAGTACTTC
>NA|TRBJ1-6|TRBV21-1|NA
CASTTLGEASSYNSPLHF
TGTGCCAGCACCACGCTCGGGGAGGCGAGCTCCTATAATTCACCCCTCCACTTT
>NA|TRBJ1-5|TRBV6-1|TRBD1
CASSEAIGGNQPQNF
TGTGCCAGCAGTGAAGCCATAGGGGGCAATCAGCCCCAGAATTTT
>NA|TRBJ2-7|TRBV4-1|TRBD1
CASSPSPTGAYEQYF
TGCGCCAGCAGCCCAAGTCCTACAGGGGCCTACGAGCAGTACTTC
>once|TRBJ2-7|TRBV5-6|TRBD1
CASSPWDRGYEQYF
TGTGCCAGCAGCCCTTGGGACAGGGGATACGAGCAGTACTTC
>NA|TRBJ2-6|TRBV10-3|NA
CAISEFRSLLAGANVLTF
TGTGCCATCAGTGAGTTCAGATCCCTCTTGGCCGGGGCCAACGTCCTGACTTTC
>NA|TRBJ2-1|TRBV5-1|NA
CASSLVWGGEQFF
TGCGCCAGCAGCTTGGTTTGGGGAGGTGAGCAGTTCTTC
>NA|TRBJ2-7|TRBV5-8|NA
CASSLGTVTYTNEQYF
TGTGCCAGCAGCTTGGGGACAGTGACCTATACTAACGAGCAGTACTTC
>once|TRBJ2-5|TRBV7-7|TRBD2
CASSSERGARETQYF
TGTGCTAGCAGCTCGGAGCGGGGGGCACGAGAGACCCAGTACTTC
>NA|TRBJ2-3|TRBV2|NA
CASSEGLFRDTQYF
TGTGCCAGCAGTGAGGGGCTGTTCCGCGATACGCAGTATTTT
>NA|TRBJ2-7|TRBV5-4|NA
CAGSHGSAGEQYF
TGTGCCGGATCCCATGGCAGTGCGGGTGAGCAGTACTTC
>NA|TRBJ1-4|TRBV6-5|TRBD1
CASSRTGSDEKLFF
TGTGCCAGCAGTAGGACAGGGAGTGATGAAAAACTGTTTTTT